This is a list of T cell receptor beta chains from one sample in a study of T cell responses to AZD1222 COVID-19 vaccine. Using immunoSEQ multiplex PCR, the repertoire was profiled, and TCRdb retains in-frame clones only, with some absent. This sample has 45,000 to 55,000 clones, with about 81% found just once. The starting material was peripheral blood, obtained on day 0 of AZD1222 vaccination. The receptor source for this set is an adult in good health. Both conserved end residues are part of each CDR3. Fields, in order: J gene, D gene, V gene, CDR3 DNA, CDR3 protein. The D gene is left open where the match is weak.

>TRBJ1-5|TRBD1|TRBV6-2/TRBV6-3
TGTGCCAGCAGTTCCTCGGGACAGATCATCAATCAGCCCCAGCATTTT
CASSSSGQIINQPQHF
>TRBJ2-2|TRBD1|TRBV19
TGTGCCAGTAGACCCACGAAGACAGGGGGCGGATATAGACAGAACACCGGGGAGCTGTTTTTT
CASRPTKTGGGYRQNTGELFF
>TRBJ2-4|NA|TRBV10-2
TGCGCCAGCAGGGTCGTAGGGGGGCCGGGTCAGTACTTC
CASRVVGGPGQYF
>TRBJ2-5|NA|TRBV6-1
TGTGCCAGCAGGGGTCCCGATCACAGGGCTGAGACCCAGTACTTC
CASRGPDHRAETQYF
>TRBJ1-5|TRBD1|TRBV2
TGTGCCAGCAAGGGGGAAAGGGGGCTGGTTCAGCCCCAGCATTTT
CASKGERGLVQPQHF
>TRBJ2-5|NA|TRBV28
TGTGCCAGCAGTTATACGACGGGACCCTTAGAGACCCAGTACTTC
CASSYTTGPLETQYF
>TRBJ2-7|TRBD1|TRBV2
TGTGCCAGCACGGAGGTCAGGGGGACAGGAGGCTTCTTC
CASTEVRGTGGFF
>TRBJ1-6|TRBD1|TRBV5-1
TGCGCCAGCAGGGACAGGGAGAATTCACCCCTCCACTTT
CASRDRENSPLHF
>TRBJ2-7|TRBD2|TRBV3-1/TRBV3-2
TGTGCCAGCAGCCAAGATCGATTTAGTGGCGGGAGTACGGACGAGCAGTACTTC
CASSQDRFSGGSTDEQYF
>TRBJ2-4|NA|TRBV24-1
TGTGCCACCAGTGATCCTCGGACGACCAAAAACATTCAGTACTTC
CATSDPRTTKNIQYF
>TRBJ1-6|NA|TRBV4-1
TGCGCCAGCAGCCAAGAGGGGGGCTATAATTCACCCCTCCACTTT
CASSQEGGYNSPLHF
>TRBJ2-7|NA|TRBV5-1
TGCGCCAGCAGCTTGGGGGGGGCCGCTTCCTACGAGCAGTACTTC
CASSLGGAASYEQYF
>TRBJ2-7|NA|TRBV20-1
TGCAGTGCCCCTGTCCCCAGCGGGCAGTACTTC
CSAPVPSGQYF
>TRBJ2-1|NA|TRBV7-3
TGTGCCAGCAGCCCGCTAGCGTTAAACAATGAGCAGTTCTTC
CASSPLALNNEQFF
>TRBJ2-3|TRBD1|TRBV5-1
TGCGCCAGCAGCTCATTCCCTCTTGACAGGGGGAGGACAGATACGCAGTATTTT
CASSSFPLDRGRTDTQYF
>TRBJ1-2|NA|TRBV28
TGTGCCAGCAGTCAAGGGTGGCCCAGTCAACTCTATGGCTACACCTTC
CASSQGWPSQLYGYTF
>TRBJ2-7|TRBD1|TRBV11-2
TGTGCCAGCAGCTTAGGGACAGGGGCGGTAGAGCAGTACTTC
CASSLGTGAVEQYF